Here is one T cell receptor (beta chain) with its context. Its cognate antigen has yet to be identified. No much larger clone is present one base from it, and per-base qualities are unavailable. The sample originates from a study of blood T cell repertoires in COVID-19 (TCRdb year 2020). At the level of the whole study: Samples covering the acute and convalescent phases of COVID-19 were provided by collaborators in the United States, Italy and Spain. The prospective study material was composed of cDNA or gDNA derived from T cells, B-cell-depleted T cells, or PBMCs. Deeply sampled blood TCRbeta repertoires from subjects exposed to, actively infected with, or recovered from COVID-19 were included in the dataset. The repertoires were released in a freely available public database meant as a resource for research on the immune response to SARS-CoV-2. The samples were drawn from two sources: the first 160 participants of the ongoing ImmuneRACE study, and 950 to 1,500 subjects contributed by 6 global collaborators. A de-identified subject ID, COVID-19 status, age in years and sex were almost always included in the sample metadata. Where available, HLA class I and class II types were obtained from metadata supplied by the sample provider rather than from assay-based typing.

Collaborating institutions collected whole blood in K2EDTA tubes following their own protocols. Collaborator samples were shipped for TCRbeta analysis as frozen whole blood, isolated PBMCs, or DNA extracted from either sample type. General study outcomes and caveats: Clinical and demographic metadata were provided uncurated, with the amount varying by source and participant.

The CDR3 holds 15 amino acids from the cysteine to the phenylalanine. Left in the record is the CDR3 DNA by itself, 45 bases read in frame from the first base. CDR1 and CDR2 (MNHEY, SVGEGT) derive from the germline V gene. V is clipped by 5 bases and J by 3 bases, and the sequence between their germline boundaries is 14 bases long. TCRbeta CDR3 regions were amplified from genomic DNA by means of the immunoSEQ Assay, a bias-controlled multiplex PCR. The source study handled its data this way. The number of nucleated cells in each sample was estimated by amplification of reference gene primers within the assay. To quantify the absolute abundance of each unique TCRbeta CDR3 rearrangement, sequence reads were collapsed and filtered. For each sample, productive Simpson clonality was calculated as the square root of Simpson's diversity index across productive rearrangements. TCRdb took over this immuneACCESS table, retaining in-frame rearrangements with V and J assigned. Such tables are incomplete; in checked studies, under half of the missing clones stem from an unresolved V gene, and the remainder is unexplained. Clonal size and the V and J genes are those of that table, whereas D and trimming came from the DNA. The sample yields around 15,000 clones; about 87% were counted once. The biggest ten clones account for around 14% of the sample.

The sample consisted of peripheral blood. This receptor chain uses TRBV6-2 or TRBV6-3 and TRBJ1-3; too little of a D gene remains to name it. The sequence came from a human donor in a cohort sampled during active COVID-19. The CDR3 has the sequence CASSARSRGGNTIYF. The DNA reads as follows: TGTGCCAGCAGTGCCCGCTCCCGCGGTGGAAACACCATATATTTT.